This passage covers 27 T cell receptor beta chains from one sample sequenced in a study of CD8+ T cells in alopecia areata. Reverse transcription of extracted RNA yielded cDNA, which provided the sequencing template. TCRdb's table, derived via immunoSEQ multiplex PCR, lists solely in-frame clones and lacks some. In the table there are 15,000 to 20,000 clones, 59% of which are singletons. Treatment: oral pan-JAK inhibitor, 5-10 mg twice daily. Individuals with alopecia areata gave both lesional scalp punch biopsies and peripheral blood for collection. The sample here was skin, taken at week 4, from a patient treated with tofacitinib. These receptors were taken from a human donor with alopecia areata.

The CDR3 DNA is TGTGCCAGCAGTTATGGGAGGGGCGGGCATCAGCCCCAGCATTTT. Protein sequence: CASSYGRGGHQPQHF. The J gene is TRBJ1-5, the V gene TRBV6-6; tentatively, D is TRBD1 (5 bases). The V gene's germline CDR1 is MNHNY and CDR2 SVGAGI (reference sequence). The CDR3 covers 15 residues. V lost 3 bases to trimming and J lost 5 bases, with 14 bases between them.

Only a few counts were recorded for this clone. The genes are TRBV27 and TRBJ2-3; the match to TRBD2 covers 7 bases. Germline CDR1 MNHEY, CDR2 SMNVEV (reference sequence). The CDR3 spans 12 residues. V shed 3 bases and J 11 bases; nucleotides not matched to a gene: 5. In nucleotides, the CDR3 is TGTGCCAGCAGTTTGGGTCAGCGGGAGCAGTATTTT. Translated: CASSLGQREQYF.

For the CDR3, the DNA is TGTGCCTGGGAAACCCCCGGGGTTACCTACGAGCAGTACTTC. Translated: CAWETPGVTYEQYF. The rearrangement uses TRBV30 and TRBJ2-7; maybe TRBD2 (5 bases). The germline V and J ends were trimmed by 5 bases and 2 bases, with 16 bases remaining between them. CDR1 GTSNPN and CDR2 SVGIG come from the germline V gene (reference sequence). The length of the CDR3 is 14 residues.

The V call is TRBV2, the J call TRBJ1-1; D ambiguous. V dropped 1 base and J dropped 3 bases, with 6 bases sitting between them. This CDR3 is 13 amino acids long. Per the germline V gene, CDR1 is SNHLY and CDR2 is FYNNEI. The CDR3 DNA follows: TGTGCCAGCAGTGAAGTAAGGTACACTGAAGCTTTCTTT. It specifies CASSEVRYTEAFF. Full variable domain (outside the CDR3, taken from reference TRBV2 and TRBJ1-1): EPEVTQTPSHQVTQMGQEVILRCVPISNHLYFYWYRQILGQKVEFLVSFYNNEISEKSEIFDDQFSVERPDGSNFTLKIRSTKLEDSAMYFCASSEVRYTEAFFGQGTRLTVV.

V gene TRBV7-9 combines with J gene TRBJ2-7; tentatively, D is TRBD1 or TRBD2 (5 bases each). The CDR3 consists of 13 residues. The germline V gene has CDR1 SEHNR and CDR2 FQNEAQ (reference sequence). V shed 1 base and J shed 12 bases, with 16 bases lying between them. CDR3 loop: CASSLEGSSYGYF. The DNA for the CDR3 is TGTGCCAGCAGCTTAGAGGGGAGTTCGTACGGGTACTTC.

The chain employs TRBV6-5 and TRBJ1-2; D is possibly TRBD1 (5 bases). This CDR3 is built from 15 residues. Deletions cut 6 bases from V and 4 bases from J, with 18 bases between. Germline assignment: CDR1 MNHEY and CDR2 SVGAGI. The CDR3 region is CASSCDSRHSYGYTF. CDR3 DNA: TGTGCCAGCAGCTGTGACAGCCGACATTCCTATGGCTACACCTTC.

The chain joins TRBV27 to TRBJ2-1, with D perhaps matching TRBD2 (7 bases). The ends were cut back, 5 bases at V and 7 bases at J, with 30 bases in the middle. Germline CDR1 reads MNHEY; CDR2 reads SMNVEV (reference sequence). The CDR3 has 19 amino acids. The CDR3 coding sequence is TGTGCCAGCAGTCCCCTAATAACGGGGGGCAGGGTCGAGAGAAATGAGCAGTTCTTC. Amino acid sequence: CASSPLITGGRVERNEQFF.

The chain combines TRBV5-1 with TRBJ2-3, with D possibly matching TRBD1 (6 bases). The V gene's germline CDR1 is SGHRS and CDR2 YFSETQ. The CDR3 contains 14 residues. Trimming cost V 4 bases and J 0 bases, with 9 bases left between them. The CDR3 spells CASSQQGSTDTQYF. CDR3 in DNA: TGCGCCAGCAGCCAACAGGGAAGCACAGATACGCAGTATTTT.

The chain uses TRBV6-1 and TRBJ2-3; D call uncertain. This CDR3 has 12 amino acids. Germline CDR1 reads MNHNS; CDR2 reads SASEGT. Between the trimmed V and J ends, which lost 10 bases and 2 bases, there was a span of 10 bases. The CDR3 nucleotides are TGTGCCACATCGGCCCACACAGATACGCAGTATTTT. It yields the protein CATSAHTDTQYF.

The chain carries TRBV6-1 and TRBJ2-7; no clear D. V was shortened by 2 bases and J by 2 bases, with 7 bases between the two germline ends. Per the germline V gene, CDR1 is MNHNS and CDR2 is SASEGT. The CDR3 has 13 amino acids. CDR3 amino acids: CASSELRPYEQYF. Written as DNA, the CDR3 is TGTGCCAGCAGTGAACTTCGGCCCTACGAGCAGTACTTC.

The chain joins TRBV6-1 to TRBJ1-4; unclear D gene. The V gene lost 4 bases and the J gene lost 0 bases, with 9 bases spanning the gap. CDR1 MNHNS and CDR2 SASEGT come from the germline V gene. The CDR3 is made up of 15 amino acids. DNA for the CDR3: TGTGCCAGCAGTGGGTCGTCCGCAACTAATGAAAAACTGTTTTTT. This codes for CASSGSSATNEKLFF.

The rearrangement uses TRBV29-1 and TRBJ1-2; D uncertain. From germline, CDR1 is SQVTM and CDR2 ANQGSEA. Trimming pared 0 bases from V and 2 bases from J, leaving 13 bases between. The CDR3 contains 15 residues. The CDR3 DNA follows: TGCAGCGTTGAAGATCCTCGAGGGAGGAACTATGGCTACACCTTC. Its translation is CSVEDPRGRNYGYTF.

The chain combines TRBV5-1 with TRBJ2-3; TRBD2 aligns across 7 bases. Germline CDR1 and CDR2: SGHRS and YFSETQ. V trimming: 0 bases; J trimming: 5 bases; junction bases outside the gene matches: 3. The length of the CDR3 is 14 residues. DNA for the CDR3: TGCGCCAGCAGCTTGGGGACTAGACAAGATACGCAGTATTTT. Residues: CASSLGTRQDTQYF.

This clone was seen more than once but under ten times. The gene calls are TRBV27 and TRBJ2-1, with D unresolved. The CDR3 is 16 amino acids. Germline values: CDR1 MNHEY, CDR2 SMNVEV (reference sequence). V gave up 6 bases and J gave up 5 bases, with 20 bases separating them. The CDR3 nucleotides read TGTGCCAGCAGGCGCCCGGGTCTACGTCCTAACAATGAGCAGTTCTTC. Its protein product is CASRRPGLRPNNEQFF.

V is TRBV28 and J is TRBJ2-1; a possible D gene is TRBD2 (6 bases). Per the germline V gene, CDR1 is MDHEN and CDR2 is SYDVKM. This CDR3 contains 16 residues. V was shortened by 3 bases and J by 0 bases, with 12 bases between the two germline ends. CDR3 loop: CASSFRRGDSYNEQFF. Here the CDR3 DNA reads TGTGCCAGCAGTTTTCGGCGGGGTGACTCCTACAATGAGCAGTTCTTC. The full variable domain, rest sourced from reference TRBV28 and TRBJ2-1, is DVKVTQSSRYLVKRTGEKVFLECVQDMDHENMFWYRQDPGLGLRLIYFSYDVKMKEKGDIPEGYSVSREKKERFSLILESASTNQTSMYLCASSFRRGDSYNEQFFGPGTRLTVL.

Comment on this clone: At one end the junction does not follow the germline gene, possibly because of a read error. V gene TRBV27 combines with J gene TRBJ2-2, with a tentative D call TRBD2 (6 bases). Per germline, CDR1 MNHEY and CDR2 SMNVEV (reference sequence). The CDR3 has 15 residues. The CDR3 is CVSSLSGLGTGELFF. The DNA for the CDR3 is TGTGTCAGCAGTTTATCGGGACTCGGCACCGGGGAGCTGTTTTTT.

The chain couples TRBV5-6 to TRBJ2-7, with D possibly being TRBD1 (6 bases). CDR3 size: 14 residues. V dropped 2 bases and J dropped 3 bases, with 12 bases sitting between them. CDR1 is SGHDT and CDR2 is YYEEEE in the germline V gene. CDR3 DNA: TGTGCCAGCAGCTTAACAACAGGGAACTACGAGCAGTACTTC. Its translation: CASSLTTGNYEQYF.

The J gene is TRBJ2-7, the V gene TRBV7-8; TRBD1 matches 8 bases. From germline, CDR1 is SGHVS and CDR2 FQNEAQ. This CDR3 spans 16 amino acids. Trimming took 7 bases from V and 6 from J; bases not matched to a gene: 17. CDR3: CASKGTPRPGGGEQYF. The CDR3 DNA follows: TGTGCCAGCAAGGGGACACCACGGCCAGGGGGCGGCGAGCAGTACTTC. Based on the CDR3 plus reference TRBV7-8 and TRBJ2-7, the full variable domain is GAGVSQSPRYKVAKRGQDVALRCDPISGHVSLFWYQQALGQGPEFLTYFQNEAQLDKSGLPSDRFFAERPEGSVSTLKIQRTQQEDSAVYLCASKGTPRPGGGEQYFGPGTRLTVT.

J is TRBJ2-7 and V is TRBV2, with 10 bases fitting TRBD1. The CDR3 has 17 residues. V shed 6 bases and J 0 bases; nucleotides not matched to a gene: 11. Germline assignment: CDR1 SNHLY and CDR2 FYNNEI. CDR3 DNA: TGTGCCAGCAGCTTCGCGACAGGGGGCGACGGCTCCTACGAGCAGTACTTC. It codes for CASSFATGGDGSYEQYF.

By share, this clone counts as large. This rearrangement joins TRBV7-2 to TRBJ2-7; D remains ambiguous. Germline assignment: CDR1 SGHTA and CDR2 FQGNSA. CDR3 length equals 13 residues. The V end was cut by 3 bases, the J end by 3 bases, with 9 bases between. The CDR3 here is CASSFPPIYEQYF. In nucleotides, the CDR3 is TGTGCCAGCAGCTTCCCCCCCATCTACGAGCAGTACTTC.

This sequence joins TRBV4-3 and TRBJ2-7; perhaps TRBD2 as D (5 bases). Germline V CDR1 and CDR2: LGHNA, YSLEER. The CDR3 runs to 14 residues. The germline V and J ends were trimmed by 0 bases and 4 bases, with 10 bases remaining between them. The CDR3 coding sequence is TGCGCCAGCAGCCAAGATATCGGGGTTTACGAGCAGTACTTC. Protein sequence: CASSQDIGVYEQYF.

This chain connects TRBV25-1 to TRBJ2-7; D remains unclear. The V end lost 2 bases, the J end lost 4 bases, and 9 bases lay between the germline ends. The CDR3 has 13 amino acids. Germline-derived CDR1 and CDR2 are MGHDK and SYGVNS. Here the CDR3 reads CASSELTNYEQYF. The CDR3 region has the DNA TGTGCCAGCAGTGAACTGACAAATTACGAGCAGTACTTC.

The chain couples TRBV7-2 to TRBJ2-7, with 8 bases that match TRBD1. J was trimmed by 2 bases and V by 4 bases; bases with no gene match: 4. The length of the CDR3 is 14 residues. In germline, CDR1 is SGHTA, CDR2 FQGNSA. CDR3 loop: CASSSTGQAYEQYF. The DNA for the CDR3 is TGTGCCAGCAGCTCAACGGGACAGGCCTACGAGCAGTACTTC.

In its sample, this clone was seen a few times. The chain links TRBV6-5 to TRBJ1-1; D is perhaps TRBD1 (5 bases). Trimming left V 11 bases short and J 7 bases short, with 20 bases between. Germline-derived CDR1 and CDR2 are MNHEY and SVGAGI. The length of the CDR3 is 13 residues. The CDR3 sequence: CAAARVGPGEAFF. For the CDR3, the DNA is TGTGCCGCAGCCAGGGTGGGGCCTGGTGAAGCTTTCTTT.

This chain uses TRBV7-3 with TRBJ2-3, with D perhaps matching TRBD1 (6 bases). CDR3 length equals 15 residues. The germline CDR1 and CDR2 sequences are SGHTA and FQGTGA. Trimming removed 3 bases at V and 2 bases at J, with 12 bases between. CDR3 coding DNA: TGTGCCAGCAGCTTCCTTGGGGGCCCCACAGATACGCAGTATTTT. It yields the protein CASSFLGGPTDTQYF.

The V and J genes are TRBV7-2 and TRBJ2-3, with D possibly being TRBD2 (6 bases). The CDR3 contains 16 residues. Trimming pared 5 bases from V and 0 bases from J, leaving 15 bases between. The germline gives CDR1 SGHTA, CDR2 FQGNSA. The CDR3 coding sequence is TGTGCCAGCAGCCCTCAGAGCGGGCTGAGCACAGATACGCAGTATTTT. Protein: CASSPQSGLSTDTQYF.

V gene TRBV5-4 combines with J gene TRBJ2-7, with D perhaps being TRBD1 or TRBD2 (5 bases each). The CDR3 loop spans 14 amino acids. The germline gives CDR1 SGHNT, CDR2 YYREEE (reference sequence). V shed 4 bases and J shed 5 bases, with 16 bases lying between them. CDR3 protein: CASSVGAFGNEQYF. CDR3 in DNA: TGTGCCAGCAGCGTTGGGGCCTTCGGGAACGAGCAGTACTTC.